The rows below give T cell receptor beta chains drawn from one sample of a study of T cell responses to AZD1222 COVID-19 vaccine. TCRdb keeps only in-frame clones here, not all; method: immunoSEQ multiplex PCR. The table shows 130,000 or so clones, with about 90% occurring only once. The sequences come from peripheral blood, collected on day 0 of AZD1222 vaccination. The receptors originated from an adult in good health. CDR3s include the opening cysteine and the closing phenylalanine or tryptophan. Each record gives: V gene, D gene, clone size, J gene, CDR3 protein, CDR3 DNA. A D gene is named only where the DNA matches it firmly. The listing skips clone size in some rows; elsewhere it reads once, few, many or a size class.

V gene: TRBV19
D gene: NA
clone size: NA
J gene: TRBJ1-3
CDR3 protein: CASSPLQVISGNTIYF
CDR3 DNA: TGTGCCAGTAGCCCGCTTCAGGTGATCTCTGGAAACACCATATATTTT

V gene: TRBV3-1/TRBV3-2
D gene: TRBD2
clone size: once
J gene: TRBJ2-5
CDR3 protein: CASSLSRREGRRQETQYF
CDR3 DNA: TGTGCCAGCAGCCTATCGCGGCGGGAGGGAAGGCGCCAAGAGACCCAGTACTTC

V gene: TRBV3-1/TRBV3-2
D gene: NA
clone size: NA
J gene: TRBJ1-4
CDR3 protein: CASSQDRVNEKLFF
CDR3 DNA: TGTGCCAGCAGCCAAGATCGGGTTAATGAAAAACTGTTTTTT

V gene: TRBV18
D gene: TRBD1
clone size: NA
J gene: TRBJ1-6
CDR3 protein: CASSPGQGIPALHF
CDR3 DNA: TGTGCCAGCTCACCAGGACAGGGGATCCCGGCCCTCCACTTT

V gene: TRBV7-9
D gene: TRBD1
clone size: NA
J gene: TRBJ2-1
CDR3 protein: CASSFGQGASNEQFF
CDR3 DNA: TGTGCCAGCAGCTTTGGACAGGGGGCTTCCAATGAGCAGTTCTTC

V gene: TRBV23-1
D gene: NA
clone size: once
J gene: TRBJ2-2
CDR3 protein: CASSQSGKPTGELFF
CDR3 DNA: TGCGCCAGCAGTCAATCGGGAAAGCCGACCGGGGAGCTGTTTTTT

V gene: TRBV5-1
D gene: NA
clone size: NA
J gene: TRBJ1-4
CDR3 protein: CASSLAGSREKLFF
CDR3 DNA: TGCGCCAGCAGCTTGGCTGGCAGTCGGGAAAAACTGTTTTTT

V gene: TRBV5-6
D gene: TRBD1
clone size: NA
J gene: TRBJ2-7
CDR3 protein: CASSLGTGTYEQYF
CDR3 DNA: TGTGCCAGCAGCCTAGGGACAGGGACCTACGAGCAGTACTTC

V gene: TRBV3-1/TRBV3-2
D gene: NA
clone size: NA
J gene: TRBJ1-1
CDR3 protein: CASSPNRAGVSTEAFF
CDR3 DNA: TGTGCCAGCAGCCCTAACAGGGCGGGGGTGTCCACTGAAGCTTTCTTT

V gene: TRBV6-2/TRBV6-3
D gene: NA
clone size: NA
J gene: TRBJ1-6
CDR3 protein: CASSPDDSSPLHF
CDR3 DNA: TGTGCCAGCAGCCCTGACGACAGTTCACCCCTCCACTTT

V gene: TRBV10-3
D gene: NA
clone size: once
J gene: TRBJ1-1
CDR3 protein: CAISDRPPEAFF
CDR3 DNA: TGTGCCATCAGTGATCGACCTCCCGAAGCTTTCTTT

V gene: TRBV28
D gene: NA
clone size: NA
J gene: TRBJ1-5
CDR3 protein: CASSPIVPQPQHF
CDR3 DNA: TGTGCCAGCAGCCCAATTGTCCCTCAGCCCCAGCATTTT

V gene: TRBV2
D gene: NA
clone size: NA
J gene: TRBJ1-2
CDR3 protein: CASNGGSGYTF
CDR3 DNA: TGTGCCAGCAATGGGGGTTCCGGCTACACCTTC

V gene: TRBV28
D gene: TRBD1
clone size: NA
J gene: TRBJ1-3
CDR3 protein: CASSSPDRGGNTIYF
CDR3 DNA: TGTGCCAGCAGTTCGCCTGACAGGGGTGGAAACACCATATATTTT

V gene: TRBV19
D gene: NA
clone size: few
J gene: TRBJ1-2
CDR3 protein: CASSSKPNYGYTF
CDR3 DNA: TGTGCCAGTAGTTCCAAGCCTAACTATGGCTACACCTTC

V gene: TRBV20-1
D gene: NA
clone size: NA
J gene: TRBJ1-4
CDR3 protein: CSASSGTNEKLFF
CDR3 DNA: TGCAGTGCTAGTAGTGGGACTAATGAAAAACTGTTTTTT

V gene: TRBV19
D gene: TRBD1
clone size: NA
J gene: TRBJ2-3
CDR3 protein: CASSVLRTGGDTQYF
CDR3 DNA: TGTGCCAGTAGCGTACTCCGGACAGGGGGGGATACGCAGTATTTT

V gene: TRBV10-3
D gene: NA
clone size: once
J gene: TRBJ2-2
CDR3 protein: CAISESSQGGTGELFF
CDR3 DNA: TGTGCCATCAGTGAGTCGAGCCAGGGTGGCACCGGGGAGCTGTTTTTT

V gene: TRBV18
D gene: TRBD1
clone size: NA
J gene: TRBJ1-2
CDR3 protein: CASSPTGDNYGYTF
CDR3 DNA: TGTGCCAGCTCACCGACAGGGGATAACTATGGCTACACCTTC

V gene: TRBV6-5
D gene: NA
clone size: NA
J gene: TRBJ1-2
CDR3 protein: CASRGAGLRKGYTF
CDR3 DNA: TGTGCCAGCAGGGGGGCAGGGCTTCGAAAAGGCTACACCTTC

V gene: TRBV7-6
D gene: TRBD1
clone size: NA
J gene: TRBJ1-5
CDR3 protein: CASSIGTGENQPQHF
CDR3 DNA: TGTGCCAGCAGCATCGGGACAGGGGAAAATCAGCCCCAGCATTTT

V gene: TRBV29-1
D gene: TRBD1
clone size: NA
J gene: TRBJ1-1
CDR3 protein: CSSRTGNTEAFF
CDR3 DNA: TGCAGCTCCCGGACAGGCAACACTGAAGCTTTCTTT

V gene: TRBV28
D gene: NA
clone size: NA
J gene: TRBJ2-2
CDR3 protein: CASSLSLGSGELFF
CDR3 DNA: TGTGCCAGCAGTCTATCCCTGGGGAGCGGGGAGCTGTTTTTT

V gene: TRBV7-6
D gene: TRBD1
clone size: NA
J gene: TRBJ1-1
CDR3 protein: CASSLAVGTGPRTEAFF
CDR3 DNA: TGTGCCAGCAGCTTAGCGGTGGGGACAGGGCCACGCACTGAAGCTTTCTTT

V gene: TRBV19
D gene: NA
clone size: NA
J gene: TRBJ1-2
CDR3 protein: CASSRPQGNNYGYTF
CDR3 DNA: TGTGCCAGTAGTAGACCCCAGGGGAACAACTATGGCTACACCTTC

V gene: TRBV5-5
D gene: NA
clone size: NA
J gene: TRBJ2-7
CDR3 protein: CASSLSFTNYEQYF
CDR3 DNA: TGTGCCAGCAGCTTATCTTTCACGAACTACGAGCAGTACTTC

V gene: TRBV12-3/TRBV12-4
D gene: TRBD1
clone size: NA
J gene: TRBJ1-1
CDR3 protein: CASSSDRGYEAFF
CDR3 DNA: TGTGCCAGCAGTTCCGACAGGGGGTATGAAGCTTTCTTT

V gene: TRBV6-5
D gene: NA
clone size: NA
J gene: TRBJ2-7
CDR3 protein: CASRKPGTSYEQYF
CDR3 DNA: TGTGCCAGCAGGAAACCGGGTACCTCCTACGAGCAGTACTTC